The 27 T cell receptor beta chains presented below share a single source sample, sequenced in a study of shared clonotypes between healthy human individuals. Produced via immunoSEQ multiplex PCR; TCRdb's table is partial and in-frame only. This sample has 550,000 to 800,000 clones, with 90% found just once. The sample taken for sequencing was memory CD8+ T cells from PBMCs. Regarding subset: CD45RO+ cells pooled with CCR7-negative TemRA cells. Every receptor here comes from a young man in good health. Some clones in this sample may be carry-over from other donors' samples.

This clone was seen only once. The sample carries other DNA sequences with the same CDR3. The rearrangement joins TRBV28 to TRBJ1-1; D uncertain. V lost 0 bases, J lost 2 bases, and 10 bases lay in between. CDR3 length: 15 residues. Germline V gene lookup returns CDR1 MDHEN and CDR2 SYDVKM. The CDR3 coding sequence is TGTGCCAGCAGTTTATGGGGCACCCGAAACACTGAAGCTTTCTTT. This gives the protein CASSLWGTRNTEAFF.

V is TRBV18 and J is TRBJ2-7; the match to TRBD1 covers 10 bases. Trimming took 5 bases from V and 9 from J; bases not matched to a gene: 13. The length of the CDR3 is 15 residues. The germline CDR1 and CDR2 sequences are KGHSH and LQKENI. The CDR3 bases are TGTGCCAGCTCAGACGGACCTGGGACAGGGGTTGTGCAGTACTTC. It is translated as CASSDGPGTGVVQYF. The entire variable domain, with the rest obtained from reference TRBV18 and TRBJ2-7, is as follows: NAGVMQNPRHLVRRRGQEARLRCSPMKGHSHVYWYRQLPEEGLKFMVYLQKENIIDESGMPKERFSAEFPKEGPSILRIQQVVRGDSAAYFCASSDGPGTGVVQYFGPGTRLTVT.

The V and J genes are TRBV7-9 and TRBJ2-2; 8 bases match TRBD1. Germline CDR1 reads SEHNR; CDR2 reads FQNEAQ (reference sequence). Trimming took 4 bases from V and 3 from J; bases not matched to a gene: 4. The CDR3 extends over 15 amino acids. The CDR3 sequence: CASSSRTGYTGELFF. In nucleotides, the CDR3 is TGTGCCAGCAGCTCCCGGACAGGGTACACCGGGGAGCTGTTTTTT.

The genes are TRBV5-1 and TRBJ2-5; D ambiguous. The V gene's germline CDR1 is SGHRS and CDR2 YFSETQ. The CDR3 has 14 amino acids. V gave up 2 bases and J gave up 2 bases, with 10 bases separating them. The CDR3 DNA reads as TGCGCCAGCAGCTTTGGGGTATCTCAAGAGACCCAGTACTTC. This translates into CASSFGVSQETQYF.

The rearrangement links TRBV9 to TRBJ2-7; the D gene could be TRBD1 or TRBD2 (5 bases each). This CDR3 is built from 14 residues. V was pared by 3 bases and J by 2 bases, with 12 bases between. Germline loops: CDR1 SGDLS, CDR2 YYNGEE. DNA of the CDR3: TGTGCCAGCAGCGGAGGGGAACCCACCTACGAGCAGTACTTC. Translation gives CASSGGEPTYEQYF. Drawing the rest from reference TRBV9 and TRBJ2-7, the complete variable domain is DSGVTQTPKHLITATGQRVTLRCSPRSGDLSVYWYQQSLDQGLQFLIQYYNGEERAKGNILERFSAQQFPDLHSELNLSSLELGDSALYFCASSGGEPTYEQYFGPGTRLTVT.

With respect to this clone: Other DNA sequences within the sample encode an identical CDR3. The J gene is TRBJ1-5, the V gene TRBV27, with a tentative D call TRBD1 (5 bases). CDR1 and CDR2 from the germline V gene are MNHEY and SMNVEV (reference sequence). Between the trimmed V and J ends, which lost 6 bases and 0 bases, there was a span of 9 bases. This CDR3 comprises 14 residues. CDR3 region: CASSSGGSNQPQHF. In DNA, the CDR3 is TGTGCCAGCAGCTCCGGGGGTAGCAATCAGCCCCAGCATTTT.

The chain joins TRBV4-3 to TRBJ2-7; no clear D. Germline CDR1 LGHNA, CDR2 YSLEER. V was cut by 0 bases and J by 2 bases, with 5 bases left in between. This CDR3 region has 13 residues. CDR3 sequence reads: CASSQELTYEQYF. DNA for the CDR3: TGCGCCAGCAGCCAAGAGTTAACCTACGAGCAGTACTTC.

This clone appeared a single time. This chain links TRBV28 with TRBJ1-2; unclear D gene. Germline V CDR1 and CDR2: MDHEN, SYDVKM. CDR3 size: 12 residues. The germline V and J ends were trimmed by 5 bases and 3 bases, with 7 bases remaining between them. The CDR3 spells CASSGRYYGYTF. The CDR3 DNA follows: TGTGCCAGCAGTGGCCGCTACTATGGCTACACCTTC.

This chain links TRBV28 with TRBJ1-1; TRBD1 agrees at 11 bases. The CDR3 runs to 17 residues. Germline V gene lookup returns CDR1 MDHEN and CDR2 SYDVKM. V shed 6 bases, J shed 5 bases, and the junction held 14 bases outside the gene matches. The CDR3 sequence: CASSHGQGASKRTEAFF. CDR3 DNA: TGTGCCAGCAGCCACGGACAGGGGGCATCAAAGAGGACTGAAGCTTTCTTT.

This chain links TRBV25-1 with TRBJ2-5; 10 nucleotides align to TRBD1. V lost 4 bases to trimming and J lost 2 bases; unmatched junction nucleotides: 4. The CDR3 length is 15 residues. CDR1 MGHDK and CDR2 SYGVNS come from the germline V gene. The CDR3 DNA reads as TGTGCCAGCAGTGCCCCGGGACAGGGGCAAGAGACCCAGTACTTC. Residues: CASSAPGQGQETQYF.

This rearrangement joins TRBV15 to TRBJ1-4; no firm D call. Germline lookup yields CDR1 LNHNV and CDR2 YYDKDF (reference sequence). Trimming stripped 0 bases from V and 6 bases from J, with 11 bases between. CDR3 length equals 15 residues. In DNA form, the CDR3 reads TGTGCCACCAGCAGAGATCGTAACACCTATGAAAAACTGTTTTTT. This sequence encodes CATSRDRNTYEKLFF.

This clone has only one observation. This chain joins TRBV7-8 and TRBJ1-5; D gene unclear. CDR1 SGHVS and CDR2 FQNEAQ come from the germline V gene. The CDR3 runs 14 residues. V shed 3 bases and J shed 1 base, with 7 bases lying between them. CDR3 loop: CASSFPGSNQPQHF. In DNA form, the CDR3 reads TGTGCCAGCAGCTTTCCGGGGAGCAATCAGCCCCAGCATTTT.

The chain recombines TRBV6-1 with TRBJ2-7; D is undetermined. This CDR3 has 13 residues. V was trimmed by 8 bases and J by 4 bases, leaving 15 bases between them. CDR1 is MNHNS and CDR2 is SASEGT in the germline V gene. CDR3 in amino acids: CASCHRERYEQYF. CDR3 sequence (DNA): TGTGCCAGCTGCCACAGAGAGAGGTACGAGCAGTACTTC.

The sample holds one count of this clone. V and J are TRBV4-1 and TRBJ1-2; D gene ambiguous. V gave up 4 bases and J gave up 8 bases, with 17 bases separating them. This CDR3 is 14 amino acids long. Germline-derived CDR1 and CDR2 are MGHRA and YSYEKL. The CDR3 reads CASSRIVPVWGYTF. DNA for the CDR3: TGCGCCAGCAGCCGAATCGTCCCGGTATGGGGCTACACCTTC.

The CDR3 DNA reads as TGTGCCACATTCCCGGGACAGGGATTTTACAATGAGCAGTTCTTC. It yields the protein CATFPGQGFYNEQFF. The chain links TRBV27 to TRBJ2-1; TRBD1 aligns across 9 bases. Germline assignment: CDR1 MNHEY and CDR2 SMNVEV (reference sequence). This CDR3 comprises 15 residues. V was pared by 10 bases and J by 4 bases, with 11 bases of the junction left unmatched.

The rearrangement links TRBV4-3 to TRBJ2-7; 12 bases agree with TRBD2. The CDR3 is 17 amino acids. With 0 bases clipped from V and 5 bases from J, the junction kept 8 bases outside the gene matches. From germline, CDR1 is LGHNA and CDR2 YSLEER. CDR3 DNA: TGCGCCAGCAGCCAAGAGTACCGTTGGACTAGCGGGAACGAGCAGTACTTC. It is translated as CASSQEYRWTSGNEQYF.

The chain uses TRBV19 and TRBJ1-2; D is unclear. The germline gives CDR1 LNHDA, CDR2 SQIVND (reference sequence). The V gene lost 8 bases and the J gene lost 0 bases, with 10 bases spanning the gap. The CDR3 totals 13 residues. As DNA, the CDR3 is TGTGCCAGTGCACCGTACTCTAACTATGGCTACACCTTC. This sequence encodes CASAPYSNYGYTF.

The V call is TRBV13, the J call TRBJ2-1, with D uncertain. V shed 1 base and J shed 4 bases, with 8 bases lying between them. The germline V gene has CDR1 PRHDT and CDR2 FYEKMQ (reference sequence). This CDR3 has 14 residues. The CDR3, as DNA: TGTGCCAGCAGCTTAGAAGGCGGTTACAATGAGCAGTTCTTC. Its protein product is CASSLEGGYNEQFF.

This clone was observed a handful of times. In the same sample, other DNA sequences code for this CDR3. The V gene is TRBV28, the J gene TRBJ1-5, with D hard to call. With 3 bases removed from V and 3 bases from J, the gap between germline ends came to 0 bases. Germline-derived CDR1 and CDR2 are MDHEN and SYDVKM. The CDR3 runs to 11 residues. The CDR3 sequence: CASSFNQPQHF. CDR3 sequence (DNA): TGTGCCAGCAGTTTCAATCAGCCCCAGCATTTT.

V and J are TRBV27 and TRBJ2-5; D may match TRBD1 or TRBD2 (5 bases each). Per the germline V gene, CDR1 is MNHEY and CDR2 is SMNVEV (reference sequence). The CDR3 contains 15 residues. The V end was cut by 5 bases, the J end by 1 base, with 14 bases between. The CDR3 DNA reads TGTGCCAGCAGTGACCGGGACGGCTCCCAAGAGACCCAGTACTTC. This gives the protein CASSDRDGSQETQYF.

The chain couples TRBV7-8 to TRBJ2-5; 12 positions agree with TRBD2. The CDR3 runs 18 residues. Germline V gives CDR1 SGHVS, CDR2 FQNEAQ. The junction had 11 bases not matched to a gene; V was cut back by 1 base and J by 5 bases. The CDR3 region has the DNA TGTGCCAGCAGCTTAGGGTTCCTAGCGGGAGGGCCTTGGGAGACCCAGTACTTC. This gives the protein CASSLGFLAGGPWETQYF. The variable domain in full, completed from reference TRBV7-8 and TRBJ2-5, reads GAGVSQSPRYKVAKRGQDVALRCDPISGHVSLFWYQQALGQGPEFLTYFQNEAQLDKSGLPSDRFFAERPEGSVSTLKIQRTQQEDSAVYLCASSLGFLAGGPWETQYFGPGTRLLVL.

This clone was seen a handful of times. Distinct nucleotide sequences in the sample also encode this CDR3. The chain couples TRBV7-9 to TRBJ2-7; D is ambiguous. The V end was cut by 1 base, the J end by 5 bases, with 6 bases between. The CDR3 has 12 amino acids. Germline assignment: CDR1 SEHNR and CDR2 FQNEAQ (reference sequence). The CDR3 DNA reads as TGTGCCAGCAGCTTAGGGTCGAACGAGCAGTACTTC. Encoded protein: CASSLGSNEQYF.

The chain links TRBV2 to TRBJ2-7, with TRBD1 matching over 7 bases. The CDR3 sequence is 15 residues long. CDR1 SNHLY and CDR2 FYNNEI come from the germline V gene. Trimming removed 2 bases from V and 3 bases from J; junction bases left unmatched: 7. CDR3 in amino acids: CASSELGGVIYEQYF. In nucleotides, the CDR3 is TGTGCCAGCAGTGAATTAGGGGGCGTTATCTACGAGCAGTACTTC.

V is TRBV4-2 and J is TRBJ2-7; 8 bases match TRBD2. The CDR3 sequence is 17 residues long. Per germline, CDR1 LGHNA and CDR2 YNFKEQ. V shed 0 bases and J 1 base; nucleotides not matched to a gene: 8. The CDR3 nucleotides read TGTGCCAGCAGCCAAGAAGGGCCGGGGGGGATATCCTACGAGCAGTACTTC. Its protein product is CASSQEGPGGISYEQYF.

This rearrangement joins TRBV2 to TRBJ1-4, with D possibly matching TRBD1 (5 bases). The CDR3 covers 17 residues. CDR1 and CDR2 (germline): SNHLY, FYNNEI. V was cut by 4 bases and J by 0 bases, with 15 bases left in between. CDR3: CASSGRGTAPTNEKLFF. The CDR3, as DNA: TGTGCCAGCAGTGGGCGGGGCACAGCCCCAACTAATGAAAAACTGTTTTTT.

The V call is TRBV9, the J call TRBJ1-2, with a tentative D call TRBD1 (6 bases). The CDR3 is made up of 17 amino acids. The V end lost 0 bases, the J end lost 0 bases, and 15 bases lay between the germline ends. Germline lookup yields CDR1 SGDLS and CDR2 YYNGEE. CDR3 bases: TGTGCCAGCAGCGTAGCTACAGGGAATCTTCCTAACTATGGCTACACCTTC. This translates into CASSVATGNLPNYGYTF.

This chain connects TRBV5-6 to TRBJ2-2; TRBD2 is a possible D gene (5 bases). The germline gives CDR1 SGHDT, CDR2 YYEEEE. The CDR3 covers 16 residues. V was shortened by 0 bases and J by 6 bases, with 15 bases between the two germline ends. The CDR3 DNA reads as TGTGCCAGCAGCTTGGTGAGGGTCACTCCAGCCGGGGAGCTGTTTTTT. Encoded protein: CASSLVRVTPAGELFF.